These 21 T cell receptor beta chains were sequenced from one sample in a study of human T cells and chemical hapten exposure. The time point was: patch test 3, about 24 weeks after DPC sensitization. Treatment defined: therapeutic diphenylcyclopropenone sensitization with weekly scalp DPC. TCRdb independently ran MiXCR on the RACE reads; one entry per CDR3 protein. The sample includes about 160,000 distinct CDR3 sequences, about a quarter seen only once; the top ten take approximately 2.3%. This specimen consisted of whole blood, obtained in connection with sensitization to the hapten diphenylcyclopropenone (DPC). Every receptor here comes from a young woman with alopecia areata. Some clones in this sample may be carry-over from other donors' samples.

The rearrangement joins TRBV12-3 or TRBV12-4 to TRBJ1-2; TRBD1 matches 8 bases. V was pared by 8 bases and J by 4 bases, with 6 bases of the junction left unmatched. This CDR3 has 13 amino acids. The CDR3 nucleotides read TGTGCCAGCCGTGACAGGGGTCCCTATGGCTACACCTTC. It translates to CASRDRGPYGYTF.

This clonotype was recorded many times. This chain uses TRBV7-3 with TRBJ2-3; 10 bases align to TRBD2. CDR3 length: 16 residues. Germline CDR1 reads SGHTA; CDR2 reads FQGTGA. V was pared by 6 bases and J by 2 bases, with 8 bases of the junction left unmatched. CDR3 DNA sequence: TGTGCCAGCAGTAGAGCGGGGGGGCCCCCCACAGATACGCAGTATTTT. It encodes CASSRAGGPPTDTQYF.

The chain couples TRBV28 to TRBJ2-7; TRBD1 matches at 12 bases. The J segment lost 7 bases and the V segment lost 5 bases, leaving 9 bases of the junction unmatched. From germline, CDR1 is MDHEN and CDR2 SYDVKM. This CDR3 is built from 15 residues. CDR3 bases: TGTGCCAGCAGTCCTCCGGGACAGGGGGCATTAGAGCAGTACTTC. Translating it yields CASSPPGQGALEQYF.

The CDR3, as DNA: TGCGCCAGCAGCCCTGCCCTGGAACCTAACTATGGCTACACCTTC. Its protein is CASSPALEPNYGYTF. The V gene is TRBV4-1, the J gene TRBJ1-2; D gene uncertain. Germline V lookup: CDR1 MGHRA, CDR2 YSYEKL. With 4 bases removed from V and 0 bases from J, the gap between germline ends came to 12 bases. CDR3 length: 15 amino acids.

The V gene is TRBV6-2 or TRBV6-3, the J gene TRBJ1-3; the D is unclear. V dropped 6 bases and J dropped 4 bases, with 4 bases sitting between them. The CDR3 sequence is 11 residues long. The V gene's germline CDR1 is MNHEY and CDR2 SVGEGT. DNA of the CDR3: TGTGCCAGCAGATCCGGAAACACCATATATTTT. Translated, it gives CASRSGNTIYF.

This clonotype was observed a few times. The gene calls are TRBV4-3 and TRBJ2-3; D perhaps matches TRBD1 (6 bases). This CDR3 comprises 14 residues. Trimming took 0 bases from V and 5 from J, leaving 9 bases between them. Germline loops: CDR1 LGHNA, CDR2 YSLEER. This CDR3 reads CASSQDWGRDTQYF. The CDR3 DNA sequence: TGCGCCAGCAGCCAAGACTGGGGGCGAGATACGCAGTATTTT.

This clonotype was detected only a few times. The chain joins TRBV20-1 to TRBJ2-5; D is ambiguous. Trimming removed 0 bases at V and 4 bases at J, with 6 bases between. Germline-derived CDR1 and CDR2 are DFQATT and SNEGSKA (reference sequence). The CDR3 extends over 12 amino acids. The CDR3 sequence is CSAREDGETQYF. In DNA, the CDR3 is TGCAGTGCTAGAGAGGACGGAGAGACCCAGTACTTC.

The rearrangement links TRBV29-1 to TRBJ1-1; D unresolved. Germline values: CDR1 SQVTM, CDR2 ANQGSEA. The CDR3 sequence is 11 residues long. This CDR3 reads CTIDRSTEAFF. The DNA for the CDR3 is TGCACCATAGACCGGAGCACTGAAGCTTTCTTT.

This clonotype has a handful of counts. The CDR3 loop reads CASSRDNTGELFF. The CDR3 bases are TGCGCCAGCAGCCGGGACAACACCGGGGAGCTGTTTTTT. V usage is TRBV5-1 and J usage is TRBJ2-2; D tentatively fits TRBD1 or TRBD2 (5 bases each). The CDR3 runs 13 residues. The germline CDR1 and CDR2 sequences are SGHRS and YFSETQ. The V end was cut by 4 bases, the J end by 2 bases, with 6 bases between. The full variable domain, its missing parts supplied by reference TRBV5-1 and TRBJ2-2, is KAGVTQTPRYLIKTRGQQVTLSCSPISGHRSVSWYQQTPGQGLQFLFEYFSETQRNKGNFPGRFSGRQFSNSRSEMNVSTLELGDSALYLCASSRDNTGELFFGEGSRLTVL.

This clonotype was seen a few times. The CDR3 DNA is TGCAGTGCTAGTCCCGGGACAGGGGGAGAACAGCCCCAGCATTTT. It translates to CSASPGTGGEQPQHF. The gene calls are TRBV20-1 and TRBJ1-5; 11 bases are shared with TRBD1. CDR1 is DFQATT, CDR2 SNEGSKA, per germline (reference sequence). Trimming cost V 3 bases and J 7 bases; bases outside gene matches: 8. This CDR3 contains 15 residues.

This clonotype was seen a handful of times. The chain uses TRBV20-1 and TRBJ1-3, with a tentative D call TRBD1 (5 bases). The CDR3 has 13 residues. V dropped 6 bases and J dropped 3 bases, with 12 bases sitting between them. The germline V gene encodes CDR1 DFQATT and CDR2 SNEGSKA (reference sequence). Here the CDR3 reads CSANQGNGNTIYF. The CDR3 nucleotides are TGCAGTGCAAATCAGGGTAATGGAAACACCATATATTTT.

The V gene is TRBV6-2 or TRBV6-3, the J gene TRBJ1-5; D uncertain. This CDR3 is built from 15 residues. Trimming stripped 6 bases from V and 3 bases from J, with 15 bases between. Germline V gives CDR1 MNHEY, CDR2 SVGEGT. The CDR3 sequence: CASRNSDRLNQPQHF. For the CDR3, the DNA is TGTGCCAGCAGAAACTCGGACCGACTCAATCAGCCCCAGCATTTT.

This clonotype occurred many times. The chain employs TRBV10-2 and TRBJ2-7; TRBD2 matches at 9 bases. CDR1 and CDR2 from the germline V gene are WSHSY and SAAADI. V was clipped by 6 bases and J by 6 bases; unmatched bases: 6. This CDR3 contains 13 residues. CDR3 loop: CASSPGTSLEQYF. CDR3 bases: TGCGCCAGCAGCCCTGGGACTAGCCTCGAGCAGTACTTC.

The chain combines TRBV12-3 or TRBV12-4 with TRBJ2-1; 10 bases are shared with TRBD2. V lost 0 bases and J lost 5; bases outside the gene matches: 1. The CDR3 runs to 15 residues. CDR3 residues: CASSLASGRNNEQFF. The DNA of the CDR3 is TGTGCCAGCAGTTTAGCTAGCGGGAGGAACAATGAGCAGTTCTTC.

This rearrangement joins TRBV4-3 to TRBJ2-7; D assignment may be TRBD1 or TRBD2 (6 bases each). Germline CDR1 and CDR2: LGHNA and YSLEER. Deletions cut 0 bases from V and 6 bases from J, with 12 bases between. The CDR3 is 14 residues long. The CDR3 loop reads CASSQDGGGAEQYF. CDR3 sequence (DNA): TGCGCCAGCAGCCAAGACGGGGGCGGGGCCGAGCAGTACTTC.

CDR3 bases: TGCAGTGCTAGTCCCCTCCTAGGAGATACGCAGTATTTT. It translates to CSASPLLGDTQYF. This chain joins TRBV20-1 and TRBJ2-3; D gene unclear. CDR3 length: 13 amino acids. Germline V gene lookup returns CDR1 DFQATT and CDR2 SNEGSKA (reference sequence). Deletions cut 3 bases from V and 5 bases from J, with 12 bases between.

The chain is built from TRBV27 and TRBJ2-3; 9 bases agree with TRBD2. CDR1 is MNHEY, CDR2 SMNVEV, per germline (reference sequence). The CDR3 consists of 18 residues. V dropped 7 bases and J dropped 3; count of bases not matched to a gene: 17. The CDR3 nucleotides read TGTGCCAGCAAGGGTAGCGGGAGACCCTATAGTCCGACAGATACGCAGTATTTT. Its protein product is CASKGSGRPYSPTDTQYF.

This chain connects TRBV6-5 to TRBJ2-7; D is possibly TRBD1 (8 bases). Per germline, CDR1 MNHEY and CDR2 SVGAGI. CDR3 length: 14 residues. The V gene lost 5 bases and the J gene lost 6 bases, with 17 bases spanning the gap. DNA of the CDR3: TGTGCCAGCAGTCCGGACAGGGAGGGCTCCGAGCAGTACTTC. The encoded protein is CASSPDREGSEQYF.

This chain's CDR3 is CASSSLRTEFHGYTF. The CDR3 DNA reads TGTGCCAGCAGTTCGTTGAGGACAGAATTCCATGGCTACACCTTC. This chain joins TRBV6-2 or TRBV6-3 and TRBJ1-2; perhaps TRBD1 as D (6 bases). Germline loops: CDR1 MNHEY, CDR2 SVGEGT. CDR3 length: 15 amino acids. V lost 4 bases to trimming and J lost 6 bases, with 18 bases between them.

This sequence joins TRBV6-2 or TRBV6-3 and TRBJ2-2; the match to TRBD2 covers 8 bases. The germline V gene encodes CDR1 MNHEY and CDR2 SVGEGT. CDR3 length: 15 amino acids. V lost 7 bases and J lost 5; bases outside the gene matches: 9. DNA for the CDR3: TGTGCCAGCATGAGGGGACTAGTTTTTACCGGGGAGCTGTTTTTT. Protein product: CASMRGLVFTGELFF.

The rearrangement links TRBV7-3 to TRBJ2-3, with 9 bases identical to TRBD1. Germline loops: CDR1 SGHTA, CDR2 FQGTGA. The CDR3 is 17 residues long. Losses at the gene ends were 5 bases for V and 2 bases for J; bases not matched to a gene: 11. The CDR3 here is CASSPSRDRVDTDTQYF. CDR3 coding DNA: TGTGCCAGCAGCCCGTCCCGGGACAGGGTCGACACAGATACGCAGTATTTT.